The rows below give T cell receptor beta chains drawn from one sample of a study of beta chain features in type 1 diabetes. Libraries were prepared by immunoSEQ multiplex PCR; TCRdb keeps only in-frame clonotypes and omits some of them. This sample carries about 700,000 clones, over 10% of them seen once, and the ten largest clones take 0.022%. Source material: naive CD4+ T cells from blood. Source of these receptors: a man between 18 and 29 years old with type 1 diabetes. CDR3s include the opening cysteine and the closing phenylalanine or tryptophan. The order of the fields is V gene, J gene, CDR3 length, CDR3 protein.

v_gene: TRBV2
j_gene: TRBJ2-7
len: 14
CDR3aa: CASSEQGESYEQYF

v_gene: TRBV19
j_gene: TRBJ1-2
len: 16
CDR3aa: CASSRQGAPGVYGYTF

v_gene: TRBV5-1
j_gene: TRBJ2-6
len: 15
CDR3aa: CASSSFTQGANVLTF

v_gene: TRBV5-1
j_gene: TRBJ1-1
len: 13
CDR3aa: CASSLRGGAEAFF

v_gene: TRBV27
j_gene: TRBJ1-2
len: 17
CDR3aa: CASSFHSQVGKEYGYTF

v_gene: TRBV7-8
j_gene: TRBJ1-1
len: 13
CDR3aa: CASSLPMNTEAFF

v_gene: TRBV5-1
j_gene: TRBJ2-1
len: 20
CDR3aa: CASSLASGLAGASPPREQFF

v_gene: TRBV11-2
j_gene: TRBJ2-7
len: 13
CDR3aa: CASSLRGQVKQYF

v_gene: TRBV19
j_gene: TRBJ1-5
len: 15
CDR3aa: CASSKGTGPNQPQHF

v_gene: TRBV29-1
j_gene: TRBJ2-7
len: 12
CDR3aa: CSVEEDSYEQYF

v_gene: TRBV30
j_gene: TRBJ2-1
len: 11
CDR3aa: CAWSVSGEQFF

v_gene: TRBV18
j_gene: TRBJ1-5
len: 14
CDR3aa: CASSPEGGNQPQHF

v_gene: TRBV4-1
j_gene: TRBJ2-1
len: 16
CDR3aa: CASSWSGSGGGNEQFF

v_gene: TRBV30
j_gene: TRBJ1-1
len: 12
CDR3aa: CAWSREDYEAFF

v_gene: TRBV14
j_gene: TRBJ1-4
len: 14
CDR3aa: CASSPWEVNEKLFF

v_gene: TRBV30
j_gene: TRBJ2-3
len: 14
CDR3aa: CAWSLGLAWGAQYF

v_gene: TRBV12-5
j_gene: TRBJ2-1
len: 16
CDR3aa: CASGLVFSGSYNEQFF

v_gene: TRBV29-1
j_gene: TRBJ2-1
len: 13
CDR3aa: CSASSSWSGEQFF

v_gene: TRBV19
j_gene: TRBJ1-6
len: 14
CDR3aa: CASSRGSYNSPLHF

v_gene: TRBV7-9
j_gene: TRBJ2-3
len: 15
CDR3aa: CASSLAVAGADTQYF

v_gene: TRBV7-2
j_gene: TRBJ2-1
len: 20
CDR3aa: CASSLARGAGGPSSYNEQFF

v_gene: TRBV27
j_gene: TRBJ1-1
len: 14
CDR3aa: CASSLRNLNTEAFF

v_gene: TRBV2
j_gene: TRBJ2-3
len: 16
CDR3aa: CASSEEAASGGPTQYF

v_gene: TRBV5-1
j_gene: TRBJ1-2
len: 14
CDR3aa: CASSLALDRGGYTF

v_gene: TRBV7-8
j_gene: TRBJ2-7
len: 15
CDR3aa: CASSSLAGGSYEQYF

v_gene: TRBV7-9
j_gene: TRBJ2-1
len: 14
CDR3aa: CASSPRRDHNEQFF

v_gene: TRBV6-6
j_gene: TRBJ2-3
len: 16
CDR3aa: CASSPRDTASTDTQYF

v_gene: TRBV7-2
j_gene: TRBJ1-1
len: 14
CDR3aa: CASSFPGTGTEAFF

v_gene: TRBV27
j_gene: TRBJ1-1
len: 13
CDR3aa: CASSSGGPGRAFF

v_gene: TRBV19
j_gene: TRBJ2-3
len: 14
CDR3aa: CASSMGLRTDTQYF

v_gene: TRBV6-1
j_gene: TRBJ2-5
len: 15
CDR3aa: CASSEGDRDQETQYF

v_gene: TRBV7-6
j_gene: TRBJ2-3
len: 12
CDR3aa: CASSRTGDTQYF

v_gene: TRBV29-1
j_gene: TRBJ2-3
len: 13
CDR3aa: CSQEGQGTDTQYF

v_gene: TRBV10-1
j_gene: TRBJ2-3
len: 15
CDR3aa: CASSDPGGIVNTQYF

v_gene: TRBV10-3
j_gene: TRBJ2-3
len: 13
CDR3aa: CATTSGDFDTQYF

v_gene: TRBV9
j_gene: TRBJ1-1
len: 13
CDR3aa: CASSRDRGTEAFF

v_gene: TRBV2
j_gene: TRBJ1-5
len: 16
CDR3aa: CASSSQGAGSNQPQHF

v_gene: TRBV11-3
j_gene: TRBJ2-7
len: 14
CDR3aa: CASSSGQGDYEQYF

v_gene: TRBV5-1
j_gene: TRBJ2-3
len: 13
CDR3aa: CASSPQGTDTQYF

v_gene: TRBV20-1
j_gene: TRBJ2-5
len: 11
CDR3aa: CSARSGETQYF

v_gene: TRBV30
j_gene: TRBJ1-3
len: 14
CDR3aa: CAWIVGYLGNTIYF

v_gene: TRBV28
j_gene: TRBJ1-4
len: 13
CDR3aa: CASSPTPNEKLFF

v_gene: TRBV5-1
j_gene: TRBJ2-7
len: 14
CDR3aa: CASSLGGSSYEQYF

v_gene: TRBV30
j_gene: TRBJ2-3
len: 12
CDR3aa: CAWSPISHTQYF

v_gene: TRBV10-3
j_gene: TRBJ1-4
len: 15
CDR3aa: CATSPSGSVDEKLFF

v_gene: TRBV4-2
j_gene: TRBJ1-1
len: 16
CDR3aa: CASSQGGTGMNTEAFF

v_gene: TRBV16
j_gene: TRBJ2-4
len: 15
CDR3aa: CASSYGGLAKNIQYF

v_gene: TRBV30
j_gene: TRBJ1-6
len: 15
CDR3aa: CAWSRDDKDNSPLHF

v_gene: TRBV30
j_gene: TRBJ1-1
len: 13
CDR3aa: CAWSRAGGTEAFF

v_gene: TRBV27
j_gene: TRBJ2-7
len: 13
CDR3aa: CASMVYGSVEQYF

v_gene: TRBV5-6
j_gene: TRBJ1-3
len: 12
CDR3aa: CASKSSGNTIYF

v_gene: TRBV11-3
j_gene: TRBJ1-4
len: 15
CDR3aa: CASSGGIATNEKLFF

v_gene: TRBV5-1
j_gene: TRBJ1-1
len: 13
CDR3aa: CASSLGTAGEAFF

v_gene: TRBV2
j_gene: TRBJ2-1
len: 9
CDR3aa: CASLGEQFF

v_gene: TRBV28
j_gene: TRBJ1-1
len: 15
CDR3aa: CASSLSHRRYTEAFF

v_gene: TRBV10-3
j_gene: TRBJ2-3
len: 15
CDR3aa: CAISGPPGETDTQYF

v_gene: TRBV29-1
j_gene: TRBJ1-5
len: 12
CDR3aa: CSTGELDQPQHF

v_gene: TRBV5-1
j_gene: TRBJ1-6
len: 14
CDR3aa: CASTTGTQGGPLHF

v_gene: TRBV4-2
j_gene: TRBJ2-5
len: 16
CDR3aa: CASSQTRQSVGETQYF

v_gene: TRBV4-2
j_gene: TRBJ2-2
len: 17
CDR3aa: CASSQGTSGGGHGELFF